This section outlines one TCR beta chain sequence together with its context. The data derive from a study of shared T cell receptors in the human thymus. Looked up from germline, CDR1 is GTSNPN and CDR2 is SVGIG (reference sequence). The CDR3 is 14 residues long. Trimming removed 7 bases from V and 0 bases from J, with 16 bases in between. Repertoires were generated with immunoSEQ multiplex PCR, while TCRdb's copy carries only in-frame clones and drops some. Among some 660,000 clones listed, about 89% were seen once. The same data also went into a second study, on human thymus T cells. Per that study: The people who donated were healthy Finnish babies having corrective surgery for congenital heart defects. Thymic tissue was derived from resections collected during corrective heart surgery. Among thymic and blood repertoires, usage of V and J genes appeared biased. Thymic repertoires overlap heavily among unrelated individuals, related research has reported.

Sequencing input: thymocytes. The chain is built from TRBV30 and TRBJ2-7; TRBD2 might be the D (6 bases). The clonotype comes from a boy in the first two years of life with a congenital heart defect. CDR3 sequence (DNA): TGTGCCTCCAGAGGGGACTCCTCCTCCTACGAGCAGTACTTC. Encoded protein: CASRGDSSSYEQYF. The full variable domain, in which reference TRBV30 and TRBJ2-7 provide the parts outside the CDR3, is SQTIHQWPATLVQPVGSPLSLECTVEGTSNPNLYWYRQAAGRGLQLLFYSVGIGQISSEVPQNLSASRPQDRQFILSSKKLLLSDSGFYLCASRGDSSSYEQYFGPGTRLTVT.